One and the same sample provided the 4 T cell receptor beta chains below, sequenced in a study of cytomegalovirus exposure and HLA in healthy donors. The PCR used 60 Vbeta and 13 Jbeta primers. Using immunoSEQ multiplex PCR, the repertoire was profiled, and TCRdb retains in-frame clones only, with some absent. The table includes about 160,000 clones, approximately 80% detected once. The sequencing sample was made of PBMCs. The receptor source for this set is a man aged 18 to 29 in good health and CMV-seropositive.

The rearrangement joins TRBV27 to TRBJ2-1; 12 bases map to TRBD2. There are 19 residues in the CDR3. Losses at the gene ends were 0 bases for V and 4 bases for J; bases not matched to a gene: 10. Germline V lookup: CDR1 MNHEY, CDR2 SMNVEV (reference sequence). CDR3 in amino acids: CASSLSPGLGLAGYNEQFF. CDR3 in DNA: TGTGCCAGCAGTTTATCCCCTGGCCTTGGACTAGCGGGGTACAATGAGCAGTTCTTC.

The rearrangement uses TRBV19 and TRBJ1-6, with D maybe TRBD1 (5 bases). The germline V gene has CDR1 LNHDA and CDR2 SQIVND (reference sequence). V dropped 9 bases and J dropped 7 bases, with 16 bases sitting between them. The CDR3 covers 14 residues. The CDR3 sequence is CASPRAHRNSPLHF. DNA for the CDR3: TGTGCCAGCCCCAGGGCCCATCGGAATTCACCCCTCCACTTT.

The chain couples TRBV6-1 to TRBJ2-5; 7 nucleotides match TRBD1. Germline V gene lookup returns CDR1 MNHNS and CDR2 SASEGT. The CDR3 contains 15 residues. Trimming cost V 0 bases and J 2 bases; bases outside gene matches: 3. The CDR3 bases are TGTGCCAGCAGTGAAGCGGGGGACAGACAAGAGACCCAGTACTTC. Its protein is CASSEAGDRQETQYF.

The chain links TRBV7-9 to TRBJ1-1, with unresolved D. The CDR3 runs 13 residues. The germline V gene has CDR1 SEHNR and CDR2 FQNEAQ (reference sequence). V lost 2 bases, J lost 3 bases, and 7 bases lay in between. CDR3 loop: CASSLSRDTEAFF. The DNA for the CDR3 is TGTGCCAGCAGCTTATCTCGCGACACTGAAGCTTTCTTT.